The 22 T cell receptor beta chains listed next were all sequenced from one sample in a study of breast tumors, draining lymph nodes, adjacent tissues (dated by TCRdb to 2015 to 2016). The library was generated by multiplex PCR. Instrument used: Illumina HiSeq 2000. TCRdb trimmed the raw reads at Q25, called clones with MiXCR and kept productive beta chains. Under each unique CDR3 protein, matching rows form one entry showing the most common genes and DNA. In this sample the table shows tens of thousands of distinct CDR3 sequences, roughly two fifths of which occur a single time. Roughly a tenth of the sample belongs to the ten largest clones. The sequencing input was breast tumor tissue. The source is a female donor with breast cancer. Some clones in this sample may be carry-over from other donors' samples.

This chain links TRBV10-1 with TRBJ2-1; 8 bases are a match to TRBD2. V was clipped by 2 bases and J by 8 bases; unmatched bases: 11. The CDR3 loop spans 16 amino acids. CDR1 and CDR2 (germline): WNHNN, SYGVQD (reference sequence). CDR3 coding DNA: TGCGCCAGCAGTGAGACCGGGACTAGTTATAGCGATGAGCAGTTCTTC. Protein product: CASSETGTSYSDEQFF.

In this sample, this clonotype turned up many times. The V call is TRBV4-3, the J call TRBJ2-2; 11 bases agree with TRBD2. Trimming removed 4 bases from V and 4 bases from J; junction bases left unmatched: 2. The CDR3 contains 15 residues. CDR1 and CDR2 (germline): LGHNA, YSLEER. The CDR3 here is CASSPLAGGTGELFF. For the CDR3, the DNA is TGCGCCAGCAGCCCGCTAGCGGGAGGCACCGGGGAGCTGTTTTTT.

V and J are TRBV7-2 and TRBJ2-3; 9 nucleotides line up with TRBD2. This CDR3 spans 15 amino acids. Per the germline V gene, CDR1 is SGHTA and CDR2 is FQGNSA. J lost 4 bases, V lost 8 bases, and 10 bases had no gene match. Written as DNA, the CDR3 is TGTGCCAGCCGTATTGATAGCGGGAGATCAGATACGCAGTATTTT. This encodes CASRIDSGRSDTQYF.

This clonotype was found many times. The CDR3 region is CASSSAEISSYEQYF. The CDR3 DNA is TGCGCCAGCAGCTCCGCGGAGATAAGCTCCTACGAGCAGTACTTC. The chain combines TRBV5-1 with TRBJ2-7; D gene uncertain. The ends were cut back, 3 bases at V and 0 bases at J, with 13 bases in the middle. Germline V lookup: CDR1 SGHRS, CDR2 YFSETQ. This CDR3 comprises 15 residues.

The V and J genes are TRBV20-1 and TRBJ1-6; 8 bases fit TRBD1. CDR1 and CDR2 from the germline V gene are DFQATT and SNEGSKA (reference sequence). The CDR3 extends over 14 amino acids. This CDR3 is CSAGGTGSDSPLHF. CDR3 nucleotide sequence: TGCAGCGCAGGCGGGACAGGTTCGGATTCACCCCTCCACTTT.

This clonotype was counted many times. V and J are TRBV6-2 or TRBV6-3 and TRBJ2-5; 10 bases line up with TRBD2. With 7 bases clipped from V and 4 bases from J, the junction kept 6 bases outside the gene matches. The length of the CDR3 is 14 residues. The germline V gene encodes CDR1 MNHEY and CDR2 SVGEGT. The chain's CDR3 is CASTGSGRRETQYF. The DNA of the CDR3 is TGTGCCAGCACGGGTAGCGGGAGGAGAGAGACCCAGTACTTC.

This clonotype is a singleton in its sample. V gene TRBV7-9 combines with J gene TRBJ1-6; D gene uncertain. With 2 bases removed from V and 8 bases from J, the gap between germline ends came to 13 bases. The CDR3 is 15 residues long. Germline CDR1 and CDR2: SEHNR and FQNEAQ (reference sequence). The CDR3 region is CASSLTNSRDSPLHF. The CDR3 DNA sequence: TGTGCCAGCAGCTTAACAAACAGCCGTGATTCACCCCTCCACTTT.

This clonotype was recorded at least ten times. V gene TRBV4-1 combines with J gene TRBJ2-7, with 11 bases identical to TRBD1. Germline V lookup: CDR1 MGHRA, CDR2 YSYEKL. The CDR3 totals 16 residues. V lost 4 bases to trimming and J lost 4 bases; unmatched junction nucleotides: 9. This chain's CDR3 is CASSPRTGQGAYEQYF. CDR3 nucleotides: TGCGCCAGCAGCCCCCGTACTGGACAGGGGGCTTACGAGCAGTACTTC.

Points on this clonotype: Being one base from a much bigger clone, this may be a read error. CDR3 nucleotides: TGTGCCAGCAGTGAAGCGGTAACGGGGACCGGTGAAGCTTCCTTT. Its protein product is CASSEAVTGTGEASF. The V call is TRBV2, the J call TRBJ1-1, with D maybe TRBD1 (5 bases). Germline values: CDR1 SNHLY, CDR2 FYNNEI. The CDR3 consists of 15 residues.

Many counts were recorded for this clonotype. The J gene is TRBJ2-3, the V gene TRBV5-1, with 11 bases lining up with TRBD2. There are 15 residues in the CDR3. V gave up 3 bases and J gave up 3 bases; unmatched junction bases: 3. In germline, CDR1 is SGHRS, CDR2 YFSETQ. CDR3 sequence: CASSSGLAATDTQYF. The CDR3 region has the DNA TGCGCCAGCAGCTCGGGACTAGCGGCGACAGATACGCAGTATTTT. The full variable domain, rest sourced from reference TRBV5-1 and TRBJ2-3, is KAGVTQTPRYLIKTRGQQVTLSCSPISGHRSVSWYQQTPGQGLQFLFEYFSETQRNKGNFPGRFSGRQFSNSRSEMNVSTLELGDSALYLCASSSGLAATDTQYFGPGTRLTVL.

This clonotype was observed many times. This chain links TRBV7-2 with TRBJ1-3, with 7 bases fitting TRBD1. This CDR3 is 15 amino acids long. V shed 6 bases and J 2 bases; nucleotides not matched to a gene: 7. Germline CDR1 SGHTA, CDR2 FQGNSA. For the CDR3, the DNA is TGTGCCAGCAGTGAGACAGGGATCACTGGAAACACCATATATTTT. Its translation is CASSETGITGNTIYF.

Ten or more counts support this clonotype. The chain joins TRBV27 to TRBJ1-2, with 9 bases aligning to TRBD1. In germline, CDR1 is MNHEY, CDR2 SMNVEV (reference sequence). Trimming removed 1 base from V and 7 bases from J; junction bases left unmatched: 4. The CDR3 consists of 14 residues. The CDR3 DNA reads as TGTGCCAGCAGTTTATTGGGGACAGGGTCTGGCTACACCTTC. Protein sequence: CASSLLGTGSGYTF.

By its share, this clonotype is medium-sized. V and J are TRBV4-1 and TRBJ2-1, with TRBD2 matching 9 bases. The CDR3 contains 16 residues. V trimming: 0 bases; J trimming: 7 bases; junction bases outside the gene matches: 7. Looked up from germline, CDR1 is MGHRA and CDR2 is YSYEKL. Here the CDR3 reads CASSQERIAGVNEQFF. The CDR3 DNA is TGCGCCAGCAGCCAAGAGAGGATAGCGGGAGTGAATGAGCAGTTCTTC.

The chain links TRBV20-1 to TRBJ2-3, with TRBD2 identical over 10 bases. From germline, CDR1 is DFQATT and CDR2 SNEGSKA (reference sequence). There are 12 residues in the CDR3. After removal of 4 bases from V and 11 bases from J, the junction contained 6 bases not matched to a gene. The CDR3 sequence is CSAKLAGTVQYF. Written as DNA, the CDR3 is TGCAGTGCTAAACTAGCGGGAACGGTGCAGTATTTT.

At least ten counts were recorded for this clonotype. The gene calls are TRBV19 and TRBJ2-1; TRBD2 matches 14 bases. The CDR3 has 16 residues. Looked up from germline, CDR1 is LNHDA and CDR2 is SQIVND (reference sequence). Losses at the gene ends were 3 bases for V and 5 bases for J; bases not matched to a gene: 3. This CDR3 is CASSIGTSGRDNEQFF. CDR3 bases: TGTGCCAGTAGTATCGGGACTAGCGGGAGAGACAATGAGCAGTTCTTC.

This clonotype was found many times. V and J are TRBV4-2 and TRBJ2-3, with D possibly TRBD2 on 6 matching bases. The CDR3 has 15 amino acids. With 0 bases removed from V and 2 bases from J, the gap between germline ends came to 9 bases. Looked up from germline, CDR1 is LGHNA and CDR2 is YNFKEQ. CDR3 protein: CASSQDRRVTDTQYF. For the CDR3, the DNA is TGTGCCAGCAGCCAAGATCGGAGGGTCACAGATACGCAGTATTTT.

This clonotype has ten or more counts. V is TRBV4-3 and J is TRBJ2-5; D unclear. Trimming left V 1 base short and J 2 bases short, with 5 bases between. Germline CDR1 is LGHNA and CDR2 is YSLEER. The CDR3 sequence is 13 residues long. The CDR3 coding sequence is TGCGCCAGCAGCCAAGTAATACAAGAGACCCAGTACTTC. Amino acid sequence: CASSQVIQETQYF.

This clonotype was seen ten or more times. The chain uses TRBV10-1 and TRBJ1-1; 8 bases map to TRBD1. This CDR3 region has 14 residues. Trimming at V came to 6 bases and at J to 0 bases, leaving 3 bases not matched to a gene. In germline, CDR1 is WNHNN, CDR2 SYGVQD (reference sequence). The CDR3 nucleotides are TGCGCCAGCAGCGCAGGGGGCCTGAACACTGAAGCTTTCTTT. Its protein product is CASSAGGLNTEAFF.

By frequency in the sample, this clonotype is large. J is TRBJ2-1 and V is TRBV9; weak D call: TRBD1 (6 bases). Germline CDR1 reads SGDLS; CDR2 reads YYNGEE. The ends were cut back, 0 bases at V and 4 bases at J, with 8 bases in the middle. The CDR3 is made up of 14 amino acids. The CDR3 protein is CASSVEDRYNEQFF. CDR3 nucleotides: TGTGCCAGCAGCGTAGAGGACAGATACAATGAGCAGTTCTTC.

Many counts were recorded for this clonotype. The chain has TRBV7-2 and TRBJ1-2, with D possibly TRBD1 on 6 matching bases. This CDR3 spans 13 amino acids. The V gene's germline CDR1 is SGHTA and CDR2 FQGNSA. V lost 5 bases and J 8 bases, leaving 15 bases between the germline ends. CDR3 sequence reads: CASSQQGLEGYTF. The CDR3 bases are TGTGCCAGCAGCCAACAGGGTTTAGAAGGCTACACCTTC. Filled out from reference TRBV7-2 and TRBJ1-2, the complete variable domain reads GAGVSQSPSNKVTEKGKDVELRCDPISGHTALYWYRQSLGQGLEFLIYFQGNSAPDKSGLPSDRFSAERTGGSVSTLTIQRTQQEDSAVYLCASSQQGLEGYTFGSGTRLTVV.

This clonotype was found many times. The chain combines TRBV6-5 with TRBJ2-2; 8 bases agree with TRBD1. This CDR3 comprises 15 residues. Germline V gives CDR1 MNHEY, CDR2 SVGAGI. Trimming cost V 6 bases and J 4 bases; bases outside gene matches: 7. CDR3 DNA sequence: TGTGCCAGCAGAATCGGACAGGGCTTCACCGGGGAGCTGTTTTTT. It yields the protein CASRIGQGFTGELFF.

This clonotype appeared many times. V gene TRBV4-1 combines with J gene TRBJ1-4; 7 nucleotides line up with TRBD1. V lost 1 base to trimming and J lost 6 bases; unmatched junction nucleotides: 8. Germline V CDR1 and CDR2: MGHRA, YSYEKL. CDR3 length: 16 residues. The CDR3 nucleotides read TGCGCCAGCAGCCAAGGTGTCGGACAGGTGTATGAAAAACTGTTTTTT. This translates into CASSQGVGQVYEKLFF.